The 23 T cell receptor beta chains given below trace back to one sample, sequenced in a study of T cells in Graves' hyperthyroidism and ophthalmopathy. Authors of the study amplified TCR beta CDR3 regions from RNA transcripts. Using the HTBI primer set, a first-round RT-PCR was run on the TCR CDR3. Using its own MiXCR run on the multiplex PCR reads, TCRdb lists one record per CDR3 protein. The sample contains around 610,000 distinct CDR3 sequences, about 15% of which appear only once. The sample was blood. Source of these receptors: a woman aged 35 to 49 with Graves' ophthalmopathy.

This clonotype was observed at least ten times. The chain combines TRBV9 with TRBJ2-7; 13 bases fit TRBD2. This CDR3 has 14 residues. Germline values: CDR1 SGDLS, CDR2 YYNGEE. V lost 3 bases, J lost 4 bases, and 1 base stayed unmatched. CDR3 sequence: CASSALAGGYEQYF. CDR3 nucleotide sequence: TGTGCCAGCAGCGCACTAGCGGGAGGGTACGAGCAGTACTTC.

In this sample, this clonotype turned up many times. This chain uses TRBV5-1 with TRBJ2-5, with 7 bases identical to TRBD1. CDR1 is SGHRS and CDR2 is YFSETQ in the germline V gene. J was trimmed by 3 bases and V by 3 bases; bases with no gene match: 5. The CDR3 has 14 residues. The CDR3 loop reads CASSYRTGEETQYF. CDR3 coding DNA: TGCGCCAGCAGCTACCGGACAGGCGAAGAGACCCAGTACTTC. The entire variable domain, with the rest obtained from reference TRBV5-1 and TRBJ2-5, is as follows: KAGVTQTPRYLIKTRGQQVTLSCSPISGHRSVSWYQQTPGQGLQFLFEYFSETQRNKGNFPGRFSGRQFSNSRSEMNVSTLELGDSALYLCASSYRTGEETQYFGPGTRLLVL.

The V call is TRBV28, the J call TRBJ1-1; tentatively, D is TRBD1 (5 bases). The CDR3 runs to 12 residues. Germline V lookup: CDR1 MDHEN, CDR2 SYDVKM. V lost 6 bases and J lost 7, with 12 bases in between. This chain's CDR3 is CASRLGRNEAFF. The CDR3 nucleotides are TGTGCCAGCAGACTGGGACGGAATGAAGCTTTCTTT. Full variable domain (missing parts from reference TRBV28 and TRBJ1-1): DVKVTQSSRYLVKRTGEKVFLECVQDMDHENMFWYRQDPGLGLRLIYFSYDVKMKEKGDIPEGYSVSREKKERFSLILESASTNQTSMYLCASRLGRNEAFFGQGTRLTVV.

This clonotype was observed at least ten times. This chain joins TRBV11-2 and TRBJ1-6; D possibly corresponds to TRBD1 (6 bases). V was pared by 5 bases and J by 5 bases, with 10 bases between. Looked up from germline, CDR1 is SGHAT and CDR2 is FQNNGV. CDR3 length equals 14 residues. CDR3 DNA sequence: TGTGCCAGCAGCACCAGACAGGATAATTCACCCCTCCACTTT. Protein: CASSTRQDNSPLHF. Supplemented by reference TRBV11-2 and TRBJ1-6, the full variable domain reads EAGVAQSPRYKIIEKRQSVAFWCNPISGHATLYWYQQILGQGPKLLIQFQNNGVVDDSQLPKDRFSAERLKGVDSTLKIQPAKLEDSAVYLCASSTRQDNSPLHFGNGTRLTVT.

This clonotype was seen repeatedly, ten times or more. J is TRBJ1-5 and V is TRBV6-5; D unresolved. The germline V and J ends were trimmed by 5 bases and 0 bases, with 11 bases remaining between them. CDR1 MNHEY and CDR2 SVGAGI come from the germline V gene. The CDR3 sequence is 15 residues long. The CDR3 loop reads CASSTRLTSNQPQHF. The CDR3 bases are TGTGCCAGCAGTACTCGGCTCACTAGCAATCAGCCCCAGCATTTT.

This clonotype was detected many times. This chain joins TRBV12-3 or TRBV12-4 and TRBJ2-7; D might be TRBD2 (5 bases). The CDR3 consists of 14 residues. V lost 2 bases to trimming and J lost 6 bases, with 14 bases between them. The CDR3 DNA reads as TGTGCCAGCAGTTTATCAGAGGGTTCCGCCGAGCAGTACTTC. Residues: CASSLSEGSAEQYF.

This clonotype was observed at least ten times. The J gene is TRBJ1-1, the V gene TRBV6-5, with 9 bases lining up with TRBD1. Per the germline V gene, CDR1 is MNHEY and CDR2 is SVGAGI. This CDR3 is 15 amino acids long. V shed 4 bases and J 6 bases; nucleotides not matched to a gene: 9. The CDR3 region is CASSSPDRGWSEAFF. CDR3 DNA: TGTGCCAGCAGTTCCCCGGACAGGGGTTGGTCTGAAGCTTTCTTT.

The DNA of the CDR3 is TGCGCCAGCAGCCAAGCGGTCGCTAGTGCGTCTGGCGGGGAGCTGTTTTTT. Translated, it gives CASSQAVASASGGELFF. V and J are TRBV4-3 and TRBJ2-2, with D uncertain. The V end was cut by 1 base, the J end by 7 bases, with 19 bases between. CDR3 length: 17 residues. CDR1 is LGHNA and CDR2 is YSLEER in the germline V gene.

By frequency in the sample, this clonotype is medium-sized (0.01 to 0.1%). The chain joins TRBV28 to TRBJ1-5; 10 bases agree with TRBD1. V lost 2 bases, J lost 5 bases, and 6 bases stayed unmatched. The CDR3 sequence is 16 residues long. Per the germline V gene, CDR1 is MDHEN and CDR2 is SYDVKM. CDR3 sequence (DNA): TGTGCCAGCAGTTTAACCGGGACAGGGGTGGATCAGCCCCAGCATTTT. Protein sequence: CASSLTGTGVDQPQHF. Combining the CDR3 with reference TRBV28 and TRBJ1-5 gives the whole variable domain DVKVTQSSRYLVKRTGEKVFLECVQDMDHENMFWYRQDPGLGLRLIYFSYDVKMKEKGDIPEGYSVSREKKERFSLILESASTNQTSMYLCASSLTGTGVDQPQHFGDGTRLSIL.

This clonotype was detected only a few times. The junction shows a germline mismatch at one end, possibly a read error. The genes are TRBV3-1 and TRBJ2-5, with 9 bases fitting TRBD2. This CDR3 has 16 amino acids. The V gene's germline CDR1 is LGHDT and CDR2 YNNKEL (reference sequence). CDR3 bases: TGTGCCAGCACCCAAGGGCTAGCGGGACTGAGTGAGACCCAGTACTTC. Its translation: CASTQGLAGLSETQYF.

This clonotype occurred many times. Sequence at one end of the junction differs from germline and may be a read error. V usage is TRBV12-3 or TRBV12-4 and J usage is TRBJ1-5; D gene unclear. The CDR3 runs 13 residues. CDR3 DNA sequence: TGTGCCAGCAGTTTTGGCAGCAAGCAGCCCCAGCATTTT. Amino acid sequence: CASSFGSKQPQHF.

The rearrangement uses TRBV19 and TRBJ1-1; D possibly corresponds to TRBD1 (5 bases). CDR1 LNHDA and CDR2 SQIVND come from the germline V gene (reference sequence). V was pared by 3 bases and J by 4 bases, with 12 bases between. The CDR3 sequence is 14 residues long. Written as DNA, the CDR3 is TGTGCCAGTAGTATGGGGGGAGCGAGCACTGAAGCTTTCTTT. The encoded protein is CASSMGGASTEAFF.

This clonotype showed up many times. This chain uses TRBV6-5 with TRBJ1-1; D is uncertain. Per the germline V gene, CDR1 is MNHEY and CDR2 is SVGAGI. Trimming took 0 bases from V and 5 from J, leaving 7 bases between them. This CDR3 is built from 13 residues. CDR3 sequence reads: CASSYSGSTEAFF. The CDR3 nucleotides are TGTGCCAGCAGTTACTCGGGGTCTACTGAAGCTTTCTTT.

This clonotype was recorded once. The rearrangement links TRBV12-3 or TRBV12-4 to TRBJ1-5; 8 bases line up with TRBD1. The CDR3 is 15 amino acids. The J segment lost 7 bases and the V segment lost 6 bases, leaving 11 bases of the junction unmatched. The CDR3 DNA sequence: TGTGCCAGCAGAGGACAGGGATCCCTTAACCAGCCCCAGCATTTT. Residues: CASRGQGSLNQPQHF.

This clonotype showed up many times. This chain links TRBV11-3 with TRBJ2-5; unclear D gene. Germline V gene sequence: CDR1 SGHNT, CDR2 YENEEA. The CDR3 covers 15 residues. V was trimmed by 5 bases and J by 3 bases, leaving 16 bases between them. This chain's CDR3 is CASSPYAALKETQYF. The CDR3 DNA sequence: TGTGCCAGCAGCCCTTACGCAGCTCTCAAAGAGACCCAGTACTTC.

The chain employs TRBV20-1 and TRBJ2-5; 7 bases map to TRBD1. The CDR3 is made up of 17 amino acids. The germline V gene has CDR1 DFQATT and CDR2 SNEGSKA (reference sequence). V shed 4 bases and J 1 base; nucleotides not matched to a gene: 15. Written as DNA, the CDR3 is TGCAGTGCTACCCCCGGGACAGCTGAGGCGGGCCAAGAGACCCAGTACTTC. As protein: CSATPGTAEAGQETQYF.

The chain carries TRBV6-1 and TRBJ2-7; 8 bases align to TRBD1. The CDR3 contains 14 residues. V was clipped by 5 bases and J by 5 bases; unmatched bases: 8. Germline CDR1 and CDR2: MNHNS and SASEGT. The CDR3 loop is CASSPRGQGDEQYF. The CDR3 DNA follows: TGTGCCAGCAGTCCTCGTGGACAGGGCGACGAGCAGTACTTC.

This clonotype was picked up many times. The rearrangement joins TRBV19 to TRBJ2-2; possibly TRBD1 for D (5 bases). Trimming cost V 5 bases and J 2 bases, with 12 bases left between them. Germline CDR1 reads LNHDA; CDR2 reads SQIVND (reference sequence). This CDR3 is built from 15 residues. The CDR3 DNA is TGTGCCAGTAGTGGACGTGGGGCAAACACCGGGGAGCTGTTTTTT. Its protein is CASSGRGANTGELFF.

This clonotype was detected ten times or more. This sequence joins TRBV28 and TRBJ2-5; D is perhaps TRBD1 (6 bases). The CDR3 covers 13 residues. Per germline, CDR1 MDHEN and CDR2 SYDVKM. V was pared by 6 bases and J by 7 bases, with 15 bases between. DNA for the CDR3: TGTGCCAGCAGCCCGACAGGCCGCGGGACCCAGTACTTC. It codes for CASSPTGRGTQYF.

This clonotype appeared many times. The chain is built from TRBV10-3 and TRBJ2-5; D unresolved. This CDR3 contains 11 residues. The germline gives CDR1 ENHRY, CDR2 SYGVKD. V gave up 11 bases and J gave up 5 bases, with 12 bases separating them. Here the CDR3 reads CAVSTGETQYF. In nucleotides, the CDR3 is TGTGCCGTCTCCACCGGGGAGACCCAGTACTTC.

Of note for this clonotype: It may be a read error: a sequence one base away is much more abundant. The conserved final phenylalanine or tryptophan is absent from the CDR3, which likely points to a read error. The genes are TRBV7-9 and TRBJ2-7, with unresolved D. Germline V gene sequence: CDR1 SEHNR, CDR2 FQNEAQ (reference sequence). Trimming stripped 1 base from V and 0 bases from J, with 10 bases between. The CDR3 is made up of 15 amino acids. CDR3 in amino acids: CASSLGYSNSYEQYS. In DNA, the CDR3 is TGTGCCAGCAGCTTAGGGTACAGCAACTCCTACGAGCAGTACTCC.

This clonotype appeared many times. V and J are TRBV2 and TRBJ2-4; D perhaps matches TRBD2 (6 bases). V lost 8 bases to trimming and J lost 0 bases, with 11 bases between them. Germline values: CDR1 SNHLY, CDR2 FYNNEI. CDR3 length: 14 amino acids. The CDR3 bases are TGTGCCAGCTGGGACTCAACAGCCAAAAACATTCAGTACTTC. Protein sequence: CASWDSTAKNIQYF.

This clonotype has a count of ten or more. The chain recombines TRBV9 with TRBJ2-5, with TRBD2 identical over 9 bases. Per the germline V gene, CDR1 is SGDLS and CDR2 is YYNGEE. The CDR3 totals 14 residues. Unmatched junction bases numbered 1, after V lost 0 bases and J lost 4 bases. The CDR3 DNA reads TGTGCCAGCAGCGTAGTAGCGGGAGCAGAGACCCAGTACTTC. The encoded protein is CASSVVAGAETQYF.